This TCR beta chain was profiled in a study of CD8 T cells in ankylosing spondylitis. TCRdb fed the 5' RACE reads into MiXCR, producing one record per CDR3 protein. The repertoire has about 220,000 distinct CDR3 sequences, 15% to 20% of them found once; the top ten carry roughly 43%. As to this clonotype: The antigen is undetermined.

Broader study findings: Characteristic of ankylosing spondylitis blood, it appeared, was a TCR beta motif comprising about eight highly homologous variants. In synovial fluid and blood from reactive arthritis, some motif variants were previously reported. Significant enrichment of disease-linked clones was reported in matched ankylosing spondylitis synovial fluid.

This clonotype was sampled from a male donor with ankylosing spondylitis. Sequencing used blood, either unsorted or a sorted T cell fraction (not recorded which).

CDR3 amino acids: CATSDFRAKSGNTIYF. The CDR3 bases are TGTGCCACCAGTGATTTCAGGGCTAAATCTGGAAACACCATATATTTT. The rearrangement uses TRBV24-1 and TRBJ1-3, with a tentative D call TRBD1 (5 bases). This CDR3 region has 16 residues. The V gene lost 1 base and the J gene lost 1 base, with 10 bases spanning the gap. CDR1 and CDR2 from the germline V gene are KGHDR and SFDVKD.